This is a list of T cell receptor beta chains from one sample in a study of cytomegalovirus exposure and HLA in healthy donors. Here immunoSEQ multiplex PCR was the method, and the copy in TCRdb shows in-frame clones only, minus some. The sample yields fewer than 200,000 clones, approximately 84% seen once. The sequencing sample was made of PBMCs. The origin of the receptors is a woman aged 50 to 65 in good health and CMV-seropositive. Both conserved end residues are part of each CDR3. D genes are given only for firm matches. The size of a clone is reported for some rows only, either as once, few or many, or as a class for expanded clones.

D	J	size	V	CDR3	DNA
-	TRBJ2-1	-	TRBV19	CASSIGRGLYNEQFF	TGTGCCAGTAGTATCGGCAGGGGTCTTTACAATGAGCAGTTCTTC
-	TRBJ1-2	-	TRBV28	CASSLSGGAYGYTF	TGTGCCAGCAGTTTATCCGGGGGTGCCTATGGCTACACCTTC
-	TRBJ1-6	-	TRBV30	CAWNLQVEGTPLHF	TGTGCCTGGAACCTTCAGGTGGAGGGGACGCCCCTCCACTTT
-	TRBJ2-1	-	TRBV28	CASSSSAGSSYNEQFF	TGTGCCAGCAGTTCCTCGGCGGGAAGCTCCTACAATGAGCAGTTCTTC
TRBD1	TRBJ2-7	-	TRBV6-5	CASSYSTGDLTYEQYF	TGTGCCAGCAGTTACTCGACAGGGGACCTCACCTACGAGCAGTACTTC
-	TRBJ1-6	-	TRBV5-8	CASSSRGSPLHF	TGTGCCAGCAGCTCTCGGGGTTCACCCCTCCACTTT
-	TRBJ1-1	few	TRBV13	CASSLARTEAFF	TGTGCCAGCAGCTTAGCGAGGACTGAAGCTTTCTTT
TRBD1	TRBJ1-1	-	TRBV5-6	CASSLQGGTEAFF	TGTGCCAGCAGTTTGCAGGGGGGCACTGAAGCTTTCTTT
TRBD1	TRBJ1-2	-	TRBV6-5	CASSPQGAANYGYTF	TGTGCCAGCAGTCCACAGGGGGCAGCTAACTATGGCTACACCTTC
-	TRBJ1-3	-	TRBV28	CASSAHSGASGNTIYF	TGTGCCAGCAGTGCACACTCAGGGGCCTCTGGAAACACCATATATTTT
TRBD1	TRBJ2-4	-	TRBV27	CASSLSGMGQLFQYF	TGTGCCAGCAGTTTATCCGGGATGGGACAGCTTTTTCAGTACTTC
-	TRBJ2-7	-	TRBV28	CASSLQGKEGEQYF	TGTGCCAGCAGTCTCCAGGGAAAGGAGGGCGAGCAGTACTTC
-	TRBJ2-2	-	TRBV30	CAWSGPGNTGELFF	TGTGCCTGGAGTGGCCCAGGGAACACCGGGGAGCTGTTTTTT
-	TRBJ1-5	-	TRBV19	CASSGTGSQPQHF	TGTGCCAGTAGTGGAACAGGGAGTCAGCCCCAGCATTTT
TRBD1	TRBJ1-2	-	TRBV5-1	CASSPGTGDPFNYGYTF	TGCGCCAGCAGCCCCGGGACAGGGGACCCATTTAACTATGGCTACACCTTC
TRBD1	TRBJ2-5	-	TRBV7-2	CASSLTGIETQYF	TGTGCCAGCAGCTTGACAGGGATCGAGACCCAGTACTTC
TRBD2	TRBJ2-5	-	TRBV7-9	CASSLGLAGLETQYF	TGTGCCAGCAGCTTAGGCCTAGCGGGCTTAGAGACCCAGTACTTC
TRBD2	TRBJ2-1	once	TRBV2	CASNPSGGSYNEQFF	TGTGCCAGCAACCCTAGCGGGGGCTCCTACAATGAGCAGTTCTTC
TRBD1	TRBJ2-2	-	TRBV2	CASRWTGYPGELFF	TGTGCCAGCAGGTGGACAGGGTATCCCGGGGAGCTGTTTTTT
TRBD2	TRBJ2-7	-	TRBV11-2	CASSKEAGGEQYF	TGTGCCAGCAGCAAAGAAGCGGGAGGCGAGCAGTACTTC
-	TRBJ1-4	-	TRBV19	CASSKQGSANEKLFF	TGTGCCAGTAGTAAACAGGGATCGGCTAATGAAAAACTGTTTTTT
-	TRBJ2-7	-	TRBV5-1	CASSLMQGYEQYF	TGCGCCAGCAGCTTGATGCAGGGCTACGAGCAGTACTTC
-	TRBJ2-4	-	TRBV28	CASSSPEIAKNIQYF	TGTGCCAGCAGTTCCCCGGAGATAGCCAAAAACATTCAGTACTTC
-	TRBJ1-1	-	TRBV2	CASSVARKAFF	TGTGCCAGCAGTGTGGCCAGGAAAGCTTTCTTT
TRBD2	TRBJ2-1	-	TRBV19	CASHLRGGRGPNEQFF	TGTGCCAGCCACCTCCGGGGCGGGAGGGGGCCCAATGAGCAGTTCTTC